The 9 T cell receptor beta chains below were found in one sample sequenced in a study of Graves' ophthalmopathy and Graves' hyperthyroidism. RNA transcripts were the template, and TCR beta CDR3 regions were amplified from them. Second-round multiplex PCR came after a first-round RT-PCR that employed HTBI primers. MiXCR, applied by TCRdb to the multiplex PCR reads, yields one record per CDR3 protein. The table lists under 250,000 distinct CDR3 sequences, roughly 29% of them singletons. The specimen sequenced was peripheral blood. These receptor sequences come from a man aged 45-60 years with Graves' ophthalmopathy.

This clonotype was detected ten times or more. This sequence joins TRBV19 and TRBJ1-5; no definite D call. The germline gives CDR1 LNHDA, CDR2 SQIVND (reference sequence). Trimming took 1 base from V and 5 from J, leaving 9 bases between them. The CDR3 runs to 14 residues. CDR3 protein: CASSIGYRDQPQHF. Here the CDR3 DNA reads TGTGCCAGTAGTATAGGGTACCGGGATCAGCCCCAGCATTTT.

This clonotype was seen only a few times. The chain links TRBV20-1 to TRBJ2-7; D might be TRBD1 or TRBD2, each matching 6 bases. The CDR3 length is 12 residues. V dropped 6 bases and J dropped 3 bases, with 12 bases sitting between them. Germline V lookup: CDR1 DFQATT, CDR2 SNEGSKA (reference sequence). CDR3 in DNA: TGCAGTGCGGAGGGGGTTAACTACGAGCAGTACTTC. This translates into CSAEGVNYEQYF.

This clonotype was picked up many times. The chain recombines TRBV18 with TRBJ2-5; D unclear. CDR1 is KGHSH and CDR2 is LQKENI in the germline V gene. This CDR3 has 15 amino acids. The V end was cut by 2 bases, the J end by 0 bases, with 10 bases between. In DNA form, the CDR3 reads TGTGCCAGCTCACCAAAGGGCAGGTACCAAGAGACCCAGTACTTC. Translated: CASSPKGRYQETQYF.

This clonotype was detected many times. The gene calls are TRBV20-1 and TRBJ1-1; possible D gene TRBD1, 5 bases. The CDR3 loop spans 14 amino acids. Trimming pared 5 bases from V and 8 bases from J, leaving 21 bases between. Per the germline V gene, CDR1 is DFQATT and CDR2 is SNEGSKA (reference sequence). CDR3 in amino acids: CSALMTEPLPEAFF. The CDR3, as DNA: TGCAGTGCTCTAATGACAGAACCCCTACCCGAAGCTTTCTTT.

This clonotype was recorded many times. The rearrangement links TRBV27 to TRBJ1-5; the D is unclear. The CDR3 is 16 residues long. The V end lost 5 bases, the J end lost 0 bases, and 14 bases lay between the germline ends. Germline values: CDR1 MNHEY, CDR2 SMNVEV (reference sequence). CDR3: CASSPSAGDSNQPQHF. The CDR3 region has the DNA TGTGCCAGCAGTCCTTCTGCCGGTGATAGCAATCAGCCCCAGCATTTT.

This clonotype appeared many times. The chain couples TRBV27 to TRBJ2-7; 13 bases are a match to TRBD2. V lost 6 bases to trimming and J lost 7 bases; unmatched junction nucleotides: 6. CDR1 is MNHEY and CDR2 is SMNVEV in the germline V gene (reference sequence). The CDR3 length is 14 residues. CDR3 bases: TGTGCCAGCAGAGGACTAGCGGGAGTCAAGGAGCAGTACTTC. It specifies CASRGLAGVKEQYF.

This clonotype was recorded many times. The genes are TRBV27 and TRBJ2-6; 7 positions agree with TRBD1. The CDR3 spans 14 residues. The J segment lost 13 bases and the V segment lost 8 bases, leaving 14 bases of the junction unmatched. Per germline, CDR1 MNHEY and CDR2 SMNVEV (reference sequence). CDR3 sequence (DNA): TGTGCCAGCGGGCAAGGGACAGCGAGTCGGGTCCTGACTTTC. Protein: CASGQGTASRVLTF.

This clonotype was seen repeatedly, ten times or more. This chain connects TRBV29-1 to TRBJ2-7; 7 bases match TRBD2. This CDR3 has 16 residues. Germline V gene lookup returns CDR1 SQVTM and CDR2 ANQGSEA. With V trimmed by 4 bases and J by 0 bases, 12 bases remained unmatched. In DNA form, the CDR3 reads TGCAGCGTTGCCTGGGACTTGGGCGGGAGCTCCTACGAGCAGTACTTC. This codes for CSVAWDLGGSSYEQYF.

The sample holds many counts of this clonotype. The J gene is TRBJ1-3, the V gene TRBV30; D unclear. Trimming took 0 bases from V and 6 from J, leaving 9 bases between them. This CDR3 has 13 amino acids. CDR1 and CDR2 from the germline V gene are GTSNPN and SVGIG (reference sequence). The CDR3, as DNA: TGTGCCTGGAGTGTCTTATTTCTAAACACCATATATTTT. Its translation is CAWSVLFLNTIYF.